This T cell receptor (beta chain) was documented in a study of blood T cell repertoires in COVID-19. Study in general: Samples representing acute and convalescent COVID-19 were sourced from the United States, Italy and Spain. T cells, B-cell-depleted T cells, or PBMCs supplied cDNA or gDNA.

This CDR3 comprises 17 residues. Germline assignment: CDR1 SGDLS and CDR2 YYNGEE. With 0 bases clipped from V and 3 bases from J, the junction kept 7 bases outside the gene matches. How the authors handled the data: The assay estimated nucleated cells by amplifying reference gene primers. Clones were read by immunoSEQ multiplex PCR, and TCRdb kept only the in-frame ones, dropping some. From that table come the V and J calls and clone size; the DNA was used to work out D and trimming. The sample has around 69,000 clones, 75% to 85% seen once. The material sequenced was peripheral blood. This receptor was obtained from a man aged 50 or older with acute or convalescent COVID-19. This rearrangement joins TRBV9 to TRBJ2-2; 8 nucleotides agree with TRBD2. CDR3 DNA: TGTGCCAGCAGCGTAGCTACGGGGGGGTCGTACACCGGGGAGCTGTTTTTT. Residues: CASSVATGGSYTGELFF.